This T cell receptor beta chain derives from a study of identical twins. Trimming cost V 2 bases and J 3 bases, with 11 bases left between them. CDR3 length: 14 residues. TCRdb ran MiXCR on the 5' RACE reads and lists one entry per CDR3 protein. The table has a few hundred thousand distinct CDR3 sequences, roughly an eighth seen once; the top ten hold around 7.2%. This same sample was also part of a study on yellow fever vaccine responses in identical twins.

The sample was CD8+ T cells sorted from blood. This receptor was taken from a woman younger than 35 in good health. The chain uses TRBV12-3 or TRBV12-4 and TRBJ2-7; D gene ambiguous. The CDR3 is CASSLQRANYEQYF. CDR3 nucleotides: TGTGCCAGCAGTTTACAGAGAGCAAACTACGAGCAGTACTTC.